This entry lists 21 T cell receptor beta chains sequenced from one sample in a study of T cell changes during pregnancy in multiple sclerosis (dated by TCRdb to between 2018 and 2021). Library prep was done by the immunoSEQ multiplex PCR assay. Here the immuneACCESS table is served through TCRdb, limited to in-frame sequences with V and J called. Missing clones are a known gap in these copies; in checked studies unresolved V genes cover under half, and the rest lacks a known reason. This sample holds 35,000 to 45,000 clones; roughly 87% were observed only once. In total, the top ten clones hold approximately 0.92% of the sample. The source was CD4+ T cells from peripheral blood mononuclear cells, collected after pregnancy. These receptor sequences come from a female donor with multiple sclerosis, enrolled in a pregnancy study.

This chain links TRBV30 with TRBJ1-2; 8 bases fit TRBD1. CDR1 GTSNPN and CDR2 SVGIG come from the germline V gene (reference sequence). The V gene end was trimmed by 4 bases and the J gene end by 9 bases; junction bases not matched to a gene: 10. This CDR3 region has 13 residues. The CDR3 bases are TGTGCCTGGATTCCGCAGGGGGCGATACGCTACACCTTC. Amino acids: CAWIPQGAIRYTF.

The CDR3 nucleotides read TGTGCCAGCAGCTCGCCCGCGGGGGGGACGCAGTATTTT. Encoded protein: CASSSPAGGTQYF. This chain links TRBV13 with TRBJ2-3, with 9 positions matching TRBD2. Germline values: CDR1 PRHDT, CDR2 FYEKMQ (reference sequence). The V and J ends lost 4 bases and 9 bases, in that order; junction bases with no gene match: 5. CDR3 length equals 13 residues.

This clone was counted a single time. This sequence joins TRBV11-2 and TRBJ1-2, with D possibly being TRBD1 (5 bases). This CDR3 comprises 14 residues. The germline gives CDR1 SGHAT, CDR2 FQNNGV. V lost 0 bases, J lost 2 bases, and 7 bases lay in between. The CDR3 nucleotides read TGTGCCAGCAGCTTAGAGCCAGGGAACTATGGCTACACCTTC. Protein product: CASSLEPGNYGYTF.

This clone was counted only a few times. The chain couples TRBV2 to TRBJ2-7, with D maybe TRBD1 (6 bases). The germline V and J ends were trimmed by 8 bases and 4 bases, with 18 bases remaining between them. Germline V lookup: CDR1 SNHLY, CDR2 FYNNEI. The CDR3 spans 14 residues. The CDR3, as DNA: TGTGCCAGCTCCGTCGGTGGTACAGGGTACGAGCAGTACTTC. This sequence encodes CASSVGGTGYEQYF.

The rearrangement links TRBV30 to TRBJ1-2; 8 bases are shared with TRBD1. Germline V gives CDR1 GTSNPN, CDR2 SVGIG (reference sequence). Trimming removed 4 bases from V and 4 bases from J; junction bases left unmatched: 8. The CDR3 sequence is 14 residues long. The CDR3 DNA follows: TGTGCCTGGATCCCCGGGACAGGCTCCTATGGCTACACCTTC. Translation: CAWIPGTGSYGYTF.

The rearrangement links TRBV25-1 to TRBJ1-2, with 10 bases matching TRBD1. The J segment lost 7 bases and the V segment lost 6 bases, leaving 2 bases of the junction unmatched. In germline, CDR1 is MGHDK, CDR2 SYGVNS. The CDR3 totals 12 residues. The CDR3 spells CASRDRGSGYTF. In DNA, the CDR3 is TGTGCCAGCAGGGACAGGGGGTCTGGCTACACCTTC.

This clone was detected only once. The CDR3 here is CASSPDVWGRISYTF. The CDR3 DNA sequence: TGTGCCAGTAGTCCCGACGTTTGGGGGCGCATTAGCTACACCTTC. V and J are TRBV19 and TRBJ1-2, with D perhaps matching TRBD1 (6 bases). The V and J ends lost 5 bases and 9 bases respectively, with 22 bases between them. The CDR3 consists of 15 residues. The germline V gene encodes CDR1 LNHDA and CDR2 SQIVND (reference sequence).

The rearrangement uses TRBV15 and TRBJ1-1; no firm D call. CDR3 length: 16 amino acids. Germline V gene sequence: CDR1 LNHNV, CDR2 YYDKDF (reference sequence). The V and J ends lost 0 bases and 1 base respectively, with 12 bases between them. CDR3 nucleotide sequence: TGTGCCACCAGCAGAGATCGCGGGAGTCGGAACACTGAAGCTTTCTTT. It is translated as CATSRDRGSRNTEAFF.

CDR3 in amino acids: CASSRLRTSGDYNEQFF. CDR3 in DNA: TGTGCCAGCAGCCGCCTCCGGACTAGCGGGGATTACAATGAGCAGTTCTTC. The chain employs TRBV11-2 and TRBJ2-1; 12 bases map to TRBD2. The germline gives CDR1 SGHAT, CDR2 FQNNGV. The V segment lost 5 bases and the J segment 4 bases; nucleotides outside the gene matches: 9. This CDR3 is built from 17 residues.

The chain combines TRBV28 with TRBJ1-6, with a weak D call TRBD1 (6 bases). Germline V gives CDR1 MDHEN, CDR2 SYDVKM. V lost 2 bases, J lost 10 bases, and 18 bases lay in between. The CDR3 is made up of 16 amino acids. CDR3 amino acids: CASSLGAGAVGSPLHF. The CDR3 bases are TGTGCCAGCAGTTTAGGGGCAGGGGCGGTGGGATCACCCCTCCACTTT.

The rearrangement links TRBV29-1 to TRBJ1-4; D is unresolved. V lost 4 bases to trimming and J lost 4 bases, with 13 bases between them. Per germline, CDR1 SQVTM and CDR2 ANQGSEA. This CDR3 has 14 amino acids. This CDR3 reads CSVVERIGNEKLFF. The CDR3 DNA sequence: TGCAGCGTTGTGGAGAGGATCGGTAATGAAAAACTGTTTTTT.

CDR3 nucleotide sequence: TGTGCCAGCAGTTACACCAACAGGGTCGAGCAGTACTTC. It specifies CASSYTNRVEQYF. The chain recombines TRBV6-5 with TRBJ2-7; maybe TRBD1 (6 bases). Trimming removed 2 bases from V and 6 bases from J, with 11 bases in between. Germline CDR1 and CDR2: MNHEY and SVGAGI. The CDR3 loop spans 13 amino acids.

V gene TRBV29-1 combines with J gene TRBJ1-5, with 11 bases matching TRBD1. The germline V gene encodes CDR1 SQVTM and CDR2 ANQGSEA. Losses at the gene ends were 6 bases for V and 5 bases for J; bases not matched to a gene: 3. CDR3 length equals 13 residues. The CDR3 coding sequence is TGCAGCGTCGGGGACAGGGGGGATCAGCCCCAGCATTTT. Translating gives CSVGDRGDQPQHF.

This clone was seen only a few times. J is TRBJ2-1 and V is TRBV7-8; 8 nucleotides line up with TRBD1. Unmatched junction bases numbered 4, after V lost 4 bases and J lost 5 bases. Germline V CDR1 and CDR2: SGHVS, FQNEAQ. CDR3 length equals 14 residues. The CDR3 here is CASSYQGAHNEQFF. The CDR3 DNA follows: TGTGCCAGCAGCTACCAGGGGGCCCACAATGAGCAGTTCTTC.

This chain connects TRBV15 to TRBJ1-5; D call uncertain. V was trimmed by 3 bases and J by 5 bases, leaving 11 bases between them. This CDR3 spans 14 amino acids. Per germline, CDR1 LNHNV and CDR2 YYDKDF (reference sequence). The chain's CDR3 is CATSSPRPDQPQHF. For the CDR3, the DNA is TGTGCCACCAGCAGCCCCAGGCCGGATCAGCCCCAGCATTTT.

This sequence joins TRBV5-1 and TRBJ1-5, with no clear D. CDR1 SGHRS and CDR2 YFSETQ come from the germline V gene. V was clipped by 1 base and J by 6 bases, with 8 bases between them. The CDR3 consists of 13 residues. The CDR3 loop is CASSLMGGQPQHF. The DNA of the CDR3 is TGCGCCAGCAGCTTGATGGGAGGTCAGCCCCAGCATTTT.

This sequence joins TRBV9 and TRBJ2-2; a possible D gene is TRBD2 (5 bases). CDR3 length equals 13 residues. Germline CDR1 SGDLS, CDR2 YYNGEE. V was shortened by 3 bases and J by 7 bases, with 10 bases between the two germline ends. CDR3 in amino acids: CASSAEVIGELFF. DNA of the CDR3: TGTGCCAGCAGCGCGGAGGTAATCGGGGAGCTGTTTTTT. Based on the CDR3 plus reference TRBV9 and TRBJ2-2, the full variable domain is DSGVTQTPKHLITATGQRVTLRCSPRSGDLSVYWYQQSLDQGLQFLIQYYNGEERAKGNILERFSAQQFPDLHSELNLSSLELGDSALYFCASSAEVIGELFFGEGSRLTVL.

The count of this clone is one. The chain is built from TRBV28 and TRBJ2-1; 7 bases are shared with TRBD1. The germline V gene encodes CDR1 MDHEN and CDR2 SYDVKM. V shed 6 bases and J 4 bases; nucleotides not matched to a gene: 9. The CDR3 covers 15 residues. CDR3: CASSNSGTVYNEQFF. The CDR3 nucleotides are TGTGCCAGCAGCAACTCCGGGACAGTTTACAATGAGCAGTTCTTC.

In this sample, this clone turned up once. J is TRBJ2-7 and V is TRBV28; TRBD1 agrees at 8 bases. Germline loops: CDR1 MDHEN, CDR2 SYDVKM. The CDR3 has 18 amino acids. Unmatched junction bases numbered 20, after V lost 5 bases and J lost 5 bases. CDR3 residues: CASSTFQGAILSRDEQYF. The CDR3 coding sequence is TGTGCCAGCAGTACATTCCAGGGGGCGATCCTTTCACGGGACGAGCAGTACTTC.

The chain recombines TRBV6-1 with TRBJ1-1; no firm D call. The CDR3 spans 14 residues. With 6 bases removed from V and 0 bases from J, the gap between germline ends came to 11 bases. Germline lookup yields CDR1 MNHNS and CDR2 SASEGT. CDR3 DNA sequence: TGTGCCAGCAGAGCGATCAGCATGAACACTGAAGCTTTCTTT. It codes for CASRAISMNTEAFF.

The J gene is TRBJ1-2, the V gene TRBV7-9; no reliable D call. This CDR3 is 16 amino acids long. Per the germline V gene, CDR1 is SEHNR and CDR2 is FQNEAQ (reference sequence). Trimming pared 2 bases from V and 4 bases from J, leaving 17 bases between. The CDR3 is CASSLFSATRGYGYTF. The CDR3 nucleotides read TGTGCCAGCAGCTTATTCTCGGCCACTCGGGGCTATGGCTACACCTTC.